What follows is one T cell receptor (beta chain) and its context. DNA loading was fixed at about 380 ng for all bulk PBMC samples. The protocol was immunoSEQ multiplex PCR, while the TCRdb copy is restricted to in-frame clones and leaves out a portion. Counted here are 4,500 to 7,000 clones, roughly 85% occurring once; the ten biggest clones make up about 3.5%. The sample originates from a study of blood T cell dynamics during melanoma immunotherapy. At the level of the study: Metastatic melanoma patients received first-line pembrolizumab or nivolumab plus ipilimumab.

Time point meaning: pre-treatment baseline. V lost 4 bases and J lost 0, with 18 bases in between. CDR3 length equals 18 residues. Germline V gene lookup returns CDR1 MNHNS and CDR2 SASEGT. The source of this sequence is a human donor with melanoma. The chain carries TRBV6-1 and TRBJ1-4; TRBD1 is a possible D gene (5 bases). Specimen: blood, collected from a patient treated with checkpoint blockade. The CDR3, as DNA: TGTGCCAGCAGTGGGCGGCTTAAAGGGACCGCAACTAATGAAAAACTGTTTTTT. The encoded protein is CASSGRLKGTATNEKLFF.